Given below is one T cell receptor (beta chain) in context. This sample is part of a study of blood T cell repertoires in COVID-19. The method was immunoSEQ multiplex PCR; TCRdb's version includes in-frame clones alone and lacks a portion of them. The profile shows 120,000 to 150,000 clones, around 81% of them singletons. This CDR3 region has 14 residues. The germline gives CDR1 SSHAT, CDR2 FNYEAQ (reference sequence). Trimming left V 5 bases short and J 5 bases short, with 13 bases between. Sequenced input: peripheral blood. The chain recombines TRBV7-7 with TRBJ2-1; the D gene is possibly TRBD1 (5 bases). This sequence originates from a man in his fifties or sixties with active or convalescent COVID-19. The CDR3 DNA is TGTGCCAGCAGCCCGGGCGACAGAAACAATGAGCAGTTCTTC. Encoded protein: CASSPGDRNNEQFF.